This T cell receptor beta chain derives from a study of T cells after yellow fever vaccination. Whole-study results and caveats: Peaking on day 5 versus 15, the secondary response was faster but weaker.

This clonotype showed up many times. Its target is unknown. There are 13 residues in the CDR3. V was cut by 0 bases and J by 5 bases, with 10 bases left in between. Germline V lookup: CDR1 SQVTM, CDR2 ANQGSEA. A universal primer site and UMIs were added as TCR cDNA was made by 5'RACE template switching. TCRdb re-derived calls from the 5' RACE reads in MiXCR, one entry per CDR3 protein. The table includes over 100,000 distinct CDR3 sequences, roughly 8.9% detected once. Sample: CD8+ T cells sorted from PBMCs, taken 45 days after the yellow fever booster vaccination. The chain employs TRBV29-1 and TRBJ1-1, with D perhaps TRBD1 (6 bases). The TCR comes from a man aged 25 to 40 who received the YFV17D yellow fever vaccine. CDR3 sequence reads: CSVEEGGVTEAFF. DNA of the CDR3: TGCAGCGTTGAAGAAGGGGGAGTAACTGAAGCTTTCTTT.